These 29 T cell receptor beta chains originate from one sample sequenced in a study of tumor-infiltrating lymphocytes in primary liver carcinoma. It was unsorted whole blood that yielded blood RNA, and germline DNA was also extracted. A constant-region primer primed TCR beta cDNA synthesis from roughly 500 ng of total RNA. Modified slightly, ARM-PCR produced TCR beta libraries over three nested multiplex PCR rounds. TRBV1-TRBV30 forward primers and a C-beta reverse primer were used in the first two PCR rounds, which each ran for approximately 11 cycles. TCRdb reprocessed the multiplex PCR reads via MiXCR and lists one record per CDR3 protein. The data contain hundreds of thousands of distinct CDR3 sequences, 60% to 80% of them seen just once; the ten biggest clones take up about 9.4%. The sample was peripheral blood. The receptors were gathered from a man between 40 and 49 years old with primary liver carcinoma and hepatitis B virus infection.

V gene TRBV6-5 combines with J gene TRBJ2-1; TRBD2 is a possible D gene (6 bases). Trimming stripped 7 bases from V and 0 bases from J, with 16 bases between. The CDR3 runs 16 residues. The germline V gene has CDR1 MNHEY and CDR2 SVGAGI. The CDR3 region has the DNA TGTGCCAGCACCCGGCGGGAAACAAGCTCCTACAATGAGCAGTTCTTC. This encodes CASTRRETSSYNEQFF.

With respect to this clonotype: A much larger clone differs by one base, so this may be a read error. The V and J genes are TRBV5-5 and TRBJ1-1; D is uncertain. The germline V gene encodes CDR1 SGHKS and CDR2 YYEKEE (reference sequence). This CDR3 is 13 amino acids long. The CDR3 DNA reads TGTGCCAGCAGCCCGAGTGGGAACACTGAAACTTTCTTT. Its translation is CASSPSGNTETFF.

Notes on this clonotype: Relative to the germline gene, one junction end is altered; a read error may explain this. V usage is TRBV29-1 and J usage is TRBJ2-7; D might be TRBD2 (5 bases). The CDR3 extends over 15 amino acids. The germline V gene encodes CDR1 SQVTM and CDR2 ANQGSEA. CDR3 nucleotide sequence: TGTAGCGTTGCGAGTGGATTGGGGATGCCCTACAAGCAGTACTTC. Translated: CSVASGLGMPYKQYF.

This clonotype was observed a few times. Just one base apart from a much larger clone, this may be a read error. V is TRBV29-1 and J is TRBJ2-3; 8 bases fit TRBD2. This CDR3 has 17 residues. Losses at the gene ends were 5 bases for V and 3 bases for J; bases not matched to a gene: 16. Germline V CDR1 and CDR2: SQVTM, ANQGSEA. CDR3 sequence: CSVRGLTGGRRTDTQYF. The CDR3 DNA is TGCAGCGTTCGGGGACTAACGGGAGGGCGAAGAACAGATACGCAGTATTTT.

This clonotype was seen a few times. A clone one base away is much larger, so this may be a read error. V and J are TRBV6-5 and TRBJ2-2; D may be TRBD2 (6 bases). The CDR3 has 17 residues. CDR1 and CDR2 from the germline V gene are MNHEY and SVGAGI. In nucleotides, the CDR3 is TGTGCCAGCAGTTATTTCGGGGCTAGCGCAAACACCGGGGAGCCGTTTTTT. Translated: CASSYFGASANTGEPFF.

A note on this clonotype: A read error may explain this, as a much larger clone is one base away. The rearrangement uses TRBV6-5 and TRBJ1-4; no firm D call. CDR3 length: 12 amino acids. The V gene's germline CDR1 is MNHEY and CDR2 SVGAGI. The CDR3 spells CAGSTPPGKLFF. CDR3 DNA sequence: TGTGCCGGCAGTACCCCTCCGGGAAAACTGTTTTTT.

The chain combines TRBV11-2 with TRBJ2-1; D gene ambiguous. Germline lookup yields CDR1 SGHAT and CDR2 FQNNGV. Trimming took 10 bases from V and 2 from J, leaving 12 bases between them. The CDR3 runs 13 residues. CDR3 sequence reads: CANNFTTYNEQFF. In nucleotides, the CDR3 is TGTGCCAACAACTTTACAACCTACAATGAGCAGTTCTTC.

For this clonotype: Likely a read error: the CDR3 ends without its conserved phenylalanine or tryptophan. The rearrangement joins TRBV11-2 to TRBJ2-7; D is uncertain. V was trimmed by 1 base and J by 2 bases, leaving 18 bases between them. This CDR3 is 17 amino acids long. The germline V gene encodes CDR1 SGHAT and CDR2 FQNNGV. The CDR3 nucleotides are TGTGCCAGCAGCTTAGCCGAAGGTCGTCCCTTGGCCTACGAGCAGTACTCC. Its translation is CASSLAEGRPLAYEQYS.

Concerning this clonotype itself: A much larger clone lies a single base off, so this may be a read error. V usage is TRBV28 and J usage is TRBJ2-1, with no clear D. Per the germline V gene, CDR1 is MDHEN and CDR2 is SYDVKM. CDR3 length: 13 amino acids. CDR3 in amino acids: CASSLSGADEQFF. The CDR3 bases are TGTGCCAGCAGCTTATCAGGAGCCGATGAGCAGTTCTTC.

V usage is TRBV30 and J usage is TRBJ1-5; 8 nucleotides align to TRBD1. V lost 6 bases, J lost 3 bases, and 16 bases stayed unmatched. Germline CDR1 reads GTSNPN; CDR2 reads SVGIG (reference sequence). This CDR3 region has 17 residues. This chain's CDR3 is CACASKDLGQDNQPQHF. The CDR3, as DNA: TGTGCCTGCGCCTCGAAGGATTTGGGACAGGACAATCAGCCCCAGCATTTT.

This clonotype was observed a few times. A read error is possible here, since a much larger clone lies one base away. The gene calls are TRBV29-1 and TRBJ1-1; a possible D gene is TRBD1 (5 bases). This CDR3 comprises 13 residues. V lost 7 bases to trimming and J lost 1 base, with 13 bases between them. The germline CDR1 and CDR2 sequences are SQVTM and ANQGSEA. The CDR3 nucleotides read TGCAGCGCCGGGGCGGGAACGAACACTGAAGCTTTCTTT. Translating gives CSAGAGTNTEAFF.

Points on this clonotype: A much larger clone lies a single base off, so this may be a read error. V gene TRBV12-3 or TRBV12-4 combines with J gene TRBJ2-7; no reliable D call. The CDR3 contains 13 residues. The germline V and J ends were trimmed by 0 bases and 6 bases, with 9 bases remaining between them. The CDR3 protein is CASSLAEACEQYF. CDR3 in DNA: TGTGCCAGCAGTTTAGCCGAGGCCTGCGAGCAGTACTTC.

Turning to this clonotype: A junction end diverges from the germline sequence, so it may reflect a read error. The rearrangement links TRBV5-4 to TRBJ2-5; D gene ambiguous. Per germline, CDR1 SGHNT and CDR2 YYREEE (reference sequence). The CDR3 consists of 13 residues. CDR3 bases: TGTGCCAGCAGCTTGGATGACCAAGAGGCCCAGTACTTC. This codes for CASSLDDQEAQYF. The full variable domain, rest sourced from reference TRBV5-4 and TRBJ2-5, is ETGVTQSPTHLIKTRGQQVTLRCSSQSGHNTVSWYQQALGQGPQFIFQYYREEENGRGNFPPRFSGLQFPNYSSELNVNALELDDSALYLCASSLDDQEAQYFGPGTRLLVL.

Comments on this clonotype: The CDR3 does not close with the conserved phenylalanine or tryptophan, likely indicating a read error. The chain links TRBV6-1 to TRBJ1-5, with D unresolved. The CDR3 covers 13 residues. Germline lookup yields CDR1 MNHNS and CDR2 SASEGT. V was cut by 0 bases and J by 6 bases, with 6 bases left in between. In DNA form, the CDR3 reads TGTGCCAGCAGTGAAGCGAAGGGTCAGCCCCAGCATTTG. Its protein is CASSEAKGQPQHL.

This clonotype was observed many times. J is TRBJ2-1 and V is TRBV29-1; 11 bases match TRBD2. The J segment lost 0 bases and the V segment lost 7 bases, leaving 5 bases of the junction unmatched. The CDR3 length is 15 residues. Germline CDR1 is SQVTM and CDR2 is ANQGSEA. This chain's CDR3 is CSAGTSGSSYNEQFF. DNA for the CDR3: TGCAGCGCTGGGACTAGCGGTAGCTCCTACAATGAGCAGTTCTTC.

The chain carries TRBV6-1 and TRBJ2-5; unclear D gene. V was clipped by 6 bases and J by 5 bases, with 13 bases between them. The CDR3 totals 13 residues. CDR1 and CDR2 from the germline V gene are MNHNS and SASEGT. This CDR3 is CASSYGIWETQYF. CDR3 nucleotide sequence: TGTGCCAGCAGCTACGGCATATGGGAGACCCAGTACTTC.

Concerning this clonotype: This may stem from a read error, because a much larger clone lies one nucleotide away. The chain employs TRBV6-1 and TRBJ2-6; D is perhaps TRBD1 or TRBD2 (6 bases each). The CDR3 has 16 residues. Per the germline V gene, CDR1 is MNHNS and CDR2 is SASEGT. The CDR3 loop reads CAGSDTGRSGANVLTF. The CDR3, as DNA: TGTGCCGGCAGTGATACAGGGAGGTCCGGGGCCAACGTCCTGACTTTC.

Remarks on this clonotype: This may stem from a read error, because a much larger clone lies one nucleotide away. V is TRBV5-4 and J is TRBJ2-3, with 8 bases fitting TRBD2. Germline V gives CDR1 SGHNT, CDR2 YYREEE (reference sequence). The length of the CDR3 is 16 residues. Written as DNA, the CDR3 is TGTACCAGCAGCTTGTTCCGGGGGGGAGGCACAGATACGCAGTATTTT. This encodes CTSSLFRGGGTDTQYF.

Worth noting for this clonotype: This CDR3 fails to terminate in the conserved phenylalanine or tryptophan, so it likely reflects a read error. CDR3 nucleotide sequence: TGTTCCAGCAGGCTAGCGGGAGTAATCTACAATAAGCAGTTCATC. The encoded protein is CSSRLAGVIYNKQFI. This chain uses TRBV6-2 or TRBV6-3 with TRBJ2-1, with 10 bases lining up with TRBD2. Germline lookup yields CDR1 MNHEY and CDR2 SVGEGT. This CDR3 comprises 15 residues.

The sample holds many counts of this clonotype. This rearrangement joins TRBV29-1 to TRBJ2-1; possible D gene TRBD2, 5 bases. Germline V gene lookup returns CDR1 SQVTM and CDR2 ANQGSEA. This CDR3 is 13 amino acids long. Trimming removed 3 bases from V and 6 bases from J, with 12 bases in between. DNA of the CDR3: TGCAGCGTTGACCCCGGGAAACGCAATGAGCAGTTCTTC. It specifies CSVDPGKRNEQFF.

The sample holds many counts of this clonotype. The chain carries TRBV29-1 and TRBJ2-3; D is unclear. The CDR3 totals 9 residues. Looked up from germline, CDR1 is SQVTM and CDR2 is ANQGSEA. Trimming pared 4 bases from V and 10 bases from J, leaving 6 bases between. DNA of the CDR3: TGCAGCGTTGGGCCCCCGCAGTATTTT. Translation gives CSVGPPQYF.

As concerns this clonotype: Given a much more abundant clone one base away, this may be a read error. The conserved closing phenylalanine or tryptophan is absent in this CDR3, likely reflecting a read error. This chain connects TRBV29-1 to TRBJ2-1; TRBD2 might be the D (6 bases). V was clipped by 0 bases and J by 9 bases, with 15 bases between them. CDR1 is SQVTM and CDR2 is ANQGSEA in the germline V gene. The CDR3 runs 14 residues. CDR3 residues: CSVEDDLRGGEQFL. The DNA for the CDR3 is TGCAGCGTTGAAGATGACCTGCGGGGAGGTGAGCAGTTCTTA.

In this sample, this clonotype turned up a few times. CDR3 DNA sequence: TGTGCCAGCGTATGGGGGCTAGGCCAGCCCCAGCATTTT. Encoded protein: CASVWGLGQPQHF. This chain connects TRBV28 to TRBJ1-5, with D possibly TRBD1 on 6 matching bases. The CDR3 sequence is 13 residues long. Per the germline V gene, CDR1 is MDHEN and CDR2 is SYDVKM. Trimming left V 8 bases short and J 7 bases short, with 15 bases between.

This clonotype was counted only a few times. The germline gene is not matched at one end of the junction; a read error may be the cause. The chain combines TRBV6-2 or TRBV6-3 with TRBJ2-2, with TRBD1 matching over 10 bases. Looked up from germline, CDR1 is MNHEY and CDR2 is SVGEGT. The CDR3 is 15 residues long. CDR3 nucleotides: TGTGCCAGCACCACCGACAGGGGGCGGACCGGGGAGCAGTTTTTT. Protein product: CASTTDRGRTGEQFF.

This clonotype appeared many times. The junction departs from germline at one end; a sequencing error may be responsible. Here the CDR3 reads CASSLEGGSNQPQHF. The CDR3 coding sequence is TGCGCCAGCAGCTTGGAAGGGGGTAGCAATCAGCCCCAGCATTTT. J is TRBJ1-5 and V is TRBV5-5, with D maybe TRBD1 (6 bases). CDR1 is SGHKS, CDR2 YYEKEE, per germline (reference sequence). There are 15 residues in the CDR3.

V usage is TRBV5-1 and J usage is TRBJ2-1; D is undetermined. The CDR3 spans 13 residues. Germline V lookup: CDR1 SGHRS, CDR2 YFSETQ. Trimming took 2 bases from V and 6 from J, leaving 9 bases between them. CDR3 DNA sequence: TGCGCCAGCAGCTTCTATGAGCCCAATGAGCAGTTCTTC. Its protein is CASSFYEPNEQFF.

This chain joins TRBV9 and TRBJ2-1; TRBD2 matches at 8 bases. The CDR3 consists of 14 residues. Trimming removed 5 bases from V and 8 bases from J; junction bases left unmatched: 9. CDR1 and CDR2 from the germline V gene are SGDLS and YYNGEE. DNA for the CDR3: TGTGCCAGCAGTCTAGCGGGTACTCCCTATGAGCAGTTCTTC. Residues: CASSLAGTPYEQFF.

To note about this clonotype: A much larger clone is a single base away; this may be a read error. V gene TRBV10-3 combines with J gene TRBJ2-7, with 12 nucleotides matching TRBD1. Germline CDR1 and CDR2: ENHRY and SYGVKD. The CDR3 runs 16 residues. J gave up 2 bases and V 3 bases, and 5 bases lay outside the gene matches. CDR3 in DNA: TGTGCCATCAGTGAACCGGGACAGGGGGCCCCCTACGAGCAGTACTTC. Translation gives CAISEPGQGAPYEQYF.

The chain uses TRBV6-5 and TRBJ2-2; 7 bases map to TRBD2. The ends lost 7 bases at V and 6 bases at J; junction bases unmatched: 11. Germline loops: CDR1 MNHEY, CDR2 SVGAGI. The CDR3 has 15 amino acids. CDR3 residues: CASTNRAGVAGELFF. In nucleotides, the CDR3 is TGTGCCAGCACCAATCGGGCGGGAGTTGCCGGGGAGCTGTTTTTT.